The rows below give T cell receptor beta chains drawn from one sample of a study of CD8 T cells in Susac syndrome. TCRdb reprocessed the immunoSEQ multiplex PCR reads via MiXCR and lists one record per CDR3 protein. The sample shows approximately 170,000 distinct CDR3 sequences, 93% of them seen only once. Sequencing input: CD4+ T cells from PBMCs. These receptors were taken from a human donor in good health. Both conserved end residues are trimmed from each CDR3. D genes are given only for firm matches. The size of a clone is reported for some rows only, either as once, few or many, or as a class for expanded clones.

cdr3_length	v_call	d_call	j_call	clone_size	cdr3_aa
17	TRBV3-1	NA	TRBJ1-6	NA	ASSQDRRPSLTGNSPLH
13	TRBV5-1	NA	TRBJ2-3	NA	ASSFRDSSTDTQY
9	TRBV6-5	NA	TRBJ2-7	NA	ASSFAEIYY
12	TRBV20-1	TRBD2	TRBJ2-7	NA	SALWSGGNHEQY
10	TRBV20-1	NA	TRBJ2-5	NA	SASLRQETQY
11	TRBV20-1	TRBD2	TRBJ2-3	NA	SALTSGAETQY
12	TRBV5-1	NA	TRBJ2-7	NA	ASSLEGQVIEQY
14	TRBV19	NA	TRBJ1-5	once	ATWRQIQYSNQPQH
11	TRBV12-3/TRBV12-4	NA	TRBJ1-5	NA	ASSARGEQPQH
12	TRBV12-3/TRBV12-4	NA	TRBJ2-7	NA	ASSLAEIAYEQY
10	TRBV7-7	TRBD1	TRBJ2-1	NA	ASSSPGTGLF
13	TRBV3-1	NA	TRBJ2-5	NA	ASIAQSGGLETQY
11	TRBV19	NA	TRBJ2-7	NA	ASSTHGSYEQY
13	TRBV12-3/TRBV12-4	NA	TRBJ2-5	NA	ASSPQRHSLSVQY
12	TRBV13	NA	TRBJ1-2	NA	ASSPRTAGYGYT
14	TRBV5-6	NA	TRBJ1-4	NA	ASSFQGKATNEKLF
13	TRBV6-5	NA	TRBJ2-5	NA	ASSYTQGSRETQY
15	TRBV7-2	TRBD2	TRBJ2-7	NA	ASSGTGLAGGSYEQY
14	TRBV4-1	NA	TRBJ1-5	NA	ASSQAADGPNQPQH
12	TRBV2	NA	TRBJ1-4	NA	ASSDGSGRSKLF
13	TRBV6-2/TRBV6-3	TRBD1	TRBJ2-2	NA	ASSWTGPNTGELF
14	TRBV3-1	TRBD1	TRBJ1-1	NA	ASSPWPTGGPTEAF
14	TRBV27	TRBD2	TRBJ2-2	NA	ASRALAGGRTGELF
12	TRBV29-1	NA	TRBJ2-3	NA	SVDNRARPDTQY
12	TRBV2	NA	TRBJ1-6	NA	ASSADSLWSPLH
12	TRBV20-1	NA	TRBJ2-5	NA	SAVQGGAQETQY
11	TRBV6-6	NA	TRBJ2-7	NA	ASSYRVAYEQY
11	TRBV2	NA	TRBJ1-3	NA	ASSGLGREETH
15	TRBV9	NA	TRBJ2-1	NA	ASSTRGTAYTYNEQF
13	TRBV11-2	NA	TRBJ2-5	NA	ASSLVRRGQETQY
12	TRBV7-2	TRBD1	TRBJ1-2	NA	ASSLGQGAYGYT
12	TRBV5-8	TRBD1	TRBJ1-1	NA	ASSTDRVGTEAF
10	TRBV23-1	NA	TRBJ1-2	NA	ASNPHSYGYT
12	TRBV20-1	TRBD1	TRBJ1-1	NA	SARIGQVNTEAF
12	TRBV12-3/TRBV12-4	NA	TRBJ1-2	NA	ASSAGRQSGGYT
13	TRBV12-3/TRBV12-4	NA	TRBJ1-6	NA	ASSPLGSLNSPLH
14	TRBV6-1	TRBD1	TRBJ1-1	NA	ASSPGQGDWNTEAF
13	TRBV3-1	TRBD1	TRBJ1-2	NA	ASSQQGTTGYGYT
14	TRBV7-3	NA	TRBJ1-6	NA	ASSLNSPGVGSPLH
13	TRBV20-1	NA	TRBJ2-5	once	SAREARVFGETQY
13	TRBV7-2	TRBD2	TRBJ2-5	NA	ASSSRAGSQETQY
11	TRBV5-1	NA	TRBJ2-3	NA	ASSAEGTDTQY
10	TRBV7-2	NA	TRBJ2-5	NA	ASSPQQETQY